The 27 T cell receptor beta chains listed next were all sequenced from one sample in a study of T cells in Graves' hyperthyroidism and ophthalmopathy. TCR beta CDR3 sequences were amplified from RNA transcripts. First-round RT-PCR of the TCR CDR3 relied on the HTBI primer set. Using its own MiXCR run on the multiplex PCR reads, TCRdb lists one record per CDR3 protein. The sample holds about 610,000 distinct CDR3 sequences, about 45% seen once. Sample: peripheral blood or thyroid tissue (not recorded which). These receptors were collected from a woman in her late teens or twenties with Graves' hyperthyroidism.

This clonotype came up many times. The chain uses TRBV6-2 or TRBV6-3 and TRBJ2-7, with 7 bases that match TRBD1. Trimming at V came to 2 bases and at J to 5 bases, leaving 3 bases not matched to a gene. The CDR3 length is 13 residues. The germline CDR1 and CDR2 sequences are MNHEY and SVGEGT. In DNA form, the CDR3 reads TGTGCCAGCAGTTACACAGGGGCCCACGAGCAGTACTTC. Translating it yields CASSYTGAHEQYF.

Ten or more counts support this clonotype. This rearrangement joins TRBV9 to TRBJ2-6; D remains ambiguous. Germline V gene sequence: CDR1 SGDLS, CDR2 YYNGEE. The CDR3 contains 17 residues. Trimming removed 0 bases from V and 1 base from J, with 11 bases in between. The CDR3 reads CASSVEGRPSGANVLTF. DNA of the CDR3: TGTGCCAGCAGCGTAGAGGGCAGGCCATCTGGGGCCAACGTCCTGACTTTC.

This clonotype was counted at least ten times. The V call is TRBV4-2, the J call TRBJ2-5; unclear D gene. The CDR3 has 15 residues. V dropped 0 bases and J dropped 2 bases, with 10 bases sitting between them. CDR1 is LGHNA and CDR2 is YNFKEQ in the germline V gene. Here the CDR3 DNA reads TGTGCCAGCAGCCAAGATAGGGCACAACAAGAGACCCAGTACTTC. Amino acids: CASSQDRAQQETQYF.

This sequence joins TRBV7-3 and TRBJ2-3, with TRBD2 as a possible D gene (6 bases). V was trimmed by 6 bases and J by 4 bases, leaving 17 bases between them. Germline V lookup: CDR1 SGHTA, CDR2 FQGTGA. This CDR3 spans 15 amino acids. The CDR3 is CASSYGTWGADTQYF. Written as DNA, the CDR3 is TGTGCCAGCAGTTACGGGACTTGGGGGGCAGATACGCAGTATTTT.

A few counts support this clonotype. The gene calls are TRBV12-1 and TRBJ2-6; the table gives TRBD1 as D, unverified against the DNA. TRBV12-1 is deemed a pseudogene. This CDR3 contains 16 residues. The CDR3 nucleotides read TGTGCCAGCAGCTTTGACAGGGTATCTGGGGCCAACGTCCTGACTTTC. It codes for CASSFDRVSGANVLTF.

This clonotype was observed many times. The chain links TRBV24-1 to TRBJ1-1, with D hard to call. The CDR3 is 11 residues long. V dropped 9 bases and J dropped 4 bases, with 8 bases sitting between them. The V gene's germline CDR1 is KGHDR and CDR2 SFDVKD. The CDR3 is CATPGSTEAFF. The CDR3 nucleotides are TGTGCCACCCCTGGGAGCACTGAAGCTTTCTTT.

This clonotype was counted at least ten times. The chain carries TRBV20-1 and TRBJ1-5; D unclear. V was pared by 3 bases and J by 5 bases, with 11 bases between. CDR1 is DFQATT and CDR2 is SNEGSKA in the germline V gene (reference sequence). The CDR3 totals 13 residues. The CDR3 DNA follows: TGCAGTGCTAGGCCCAAAGCTTATCAGCCCCAGCATTTT. As protein: CSARPKAYQPQHF.

This clonotype was detected ten times or more. The chain joins TRBV28 to TRBJ2-5; 8 bases are a match to TRBD2. The CDR3 extends over 14 amino acids. With 10 bases clipped from V and 5 bases from J, the junction kept 12 bases outside the gene matches. Germline V lookup: CDR1 MDHEN, CDR2 SYDVKM. CDR3 sequence: CAITRSGRVETQYF. The CDR3 DNA sequence: TGTGCCATCACCAGGAGCGGGAGAGTCGAGACCCAGTACTTC.

The chain employs TRBV27 and TRBJ2-7; TRBD2 is a possible D gene (5 bases). Germline lookup yields CDR1 MNHEY and CDR2 SMNVEV (reference sequence). The CDR3 is 13 amino acids. V was pared by 10 bases and J by 3 bases, with 16 bases between. The CDR3 spells CAISPGTFYEQYF. DNA of the CDR3: TGTGCCATCAGCCCGGGAACTTTCTACGAGCAGTACTTC.

This clonotype has a count of ten or more. J is TRBJ1-4 and V is TRBV20-1; tentatively, D is TRBD1 (6 bases). Germline CDR1 reads DFQATT; CDR2 reads SNEGSKA (reference sequence). The CDR3 is made up of 13 amino acids. V lost 6 bases and J lost 8, with 16 bases in between. Here the CDR3 reads CSASLGAWEKLFF. In DNA, the CDR3 is TGCAGTGCCTCTTTGGGGGCTTGGGAAAAACTGTTTTTT.

As concerns this clonotype: This clone may be a read error of a much larger clone one base away. The J gene is TRBJ2-7, the V gene TRBV6-5; TRBD1 aligns across 7 bases. The CDR3 is 15 amino acids. The junction had 11 bases not matched to a gene; V was cut back by 2 bases and J by 7 bases. The germline V gene has CDR1 MNHEY and CDR2 SVGAGI. This chain's CDR3 is CASSYPRRGQREQYF. The CDR3 DNA sequence: TGTGCCAGCAGTTACCCACGTAGGGGGCAACGGGAGCAGTACTTC.

The rearrangement links TRBV2 to TRBJ2-5, with 10 bases identical to TRBD2. This CDR3 spans 16 amino acids. Germline CDR1 and CDR2: SNHLY and FYNNEI. V was pared by 4 bases and J by 11 bases, with 16 bases of the junction left unmatched. The CDR3 region has the DNA TGTGCCAGCAGTGTGGAGTTAGCGGGAGGCGTCAGGGAGCAGTACTTC. Protein sequence: CASSVELAGGVREQYF.

The chain carries TRBV29-1 and TRBJ2-7; D call uncertain. V lost 4 bases, J lost 6 bases, and 22 bases lay in between. The CDR3 has 15 residues. The germline V gene encodes CDR1 SQVTM and CDR2 ANQGSEA. The DNA for the CDR3 is TGCAGCGTTGGTCCGAACGAACCCCCTCCGGGCGAGCAGTACTTC. Amino acids: CSVGPNEPPPGEQYF.

This clonotype was observed many times. The chain has TRBV20-1 and TRBJ2-5, with D possibly TRBD2 on 7 matching bases. The germline gives CDR1 DFQATT, CDR2 SNEGSKA (reference sequence). This CDR3 is 15 amino acids long. V shed 1 base and J shed 4 bases, with 16 bases lying between them. This CDR3 is CSARGGGDTAETQYF. The DNA of the CDR3 is TGCAGTGCTAGAGGGGGAGGGGACACGGCAGAGACCCAGTACTTC.

In this sample, this clonotype turned up a few times. J is TRBJ2-3 and V is TRBV24-1; 7 nucleotides agree with TRBD1. Per germline, CDR1 KGHDR and CDR2 SFDVKD. V trimming: 6 bases; J trimming: 2 bases; junction bases outside the gene matches: 4. CDR3 length: 14 amino acids. The DNA of the CDR3 is TGTGCCACCAGTCTGACAGGGAACACAGATACGCAGTATTTT. As protein: CATSLTGNTDTQYF.

This clonotype was recorded a few times. The rearrangement uses TRBV2 and TRBJ1-5; D is perhaps TRBD1 (6 bases). Germline V gene data show CDR1 as SNHLY and CDR2 as FYNNEI. V shed 3 bases and J shed 1 base, with 10 bases lying between them. The CDR3 loop spans 15 amino acids. DNA for the CDR3: TGTGCCAGCAGTGAGACGGGACAAAGCAATCAGCCCCAGCATTTT. It translates to CASSETGQSNQPQHF.

A remark on this clonotype: The junction departs from germline at one end; a sequencing error may be responsible. The chain joins TRBV5-1 to TRBJ2-5; the D gene is possibly TRBD1 (6 bases). The CDR3 totals 14 residues. The germline CDR1 and CDR2 sequences are SGHRS and YFSETQ. The CDR3 is CAGSLVGGQETQYF. CDR3 in DNA: TGCGCCGGCAGCTTGGTAGGGGGACAAGAGACCCAGTACTTC. Full variable domain (outside the CDR3, taken from reference TRBV5-1 and TRBJ2-5): KAGVTQTPRYLIKTRGQQVTLSCSPISGHRSVSWYQQTPGQGLQFLFEYFSETQRNKGNFPGRFSGRQFSNSRSEMNVSTLELGDSALYLCAGSLVGGQETQYFGPGTRLLVL.

This clonotype was detected only a few times. The rearrangement uses TRBV20-1 and TRBJ2-3, with D possibly called TRBD1 or TRBD2 (5 bases each). The CDR3 has 15 residues. Germline loops: CDR1 DFQATT, CDR2 SNEGSKA (reference sequence). With 2 bases removed from V and 3 bases from J, the gap between germline ends came to 15 bases. CDR3 sequence reads: CSARPLGVPTDTQYF. The CDR3 DNA reads TGCAGTGCTAGACCACTAGGGGTTCCGACAGATACGCAGTATTTT.

The genes are TRBV12-3 or TRBV12-4 and TRBJ2-5; a weak D match, TRBD2 (6 bases). Between the trimmed V and J ends, which lost 4 bases and 5 bases, there was a span of 17 bases. This CDR3 spans 15 amino acids. In DNA form, the CDR3 reads TGTGCCAGCAGTTACTCCTCCTACAGCGGGGAGACCCAGTACTTC. Its translation: CASSYSSYSGETQYF.

This clonotype showed up many times. The chain links TRBV19 to TRBJ2-7; possibly TRBD1 for D (6 bases). Between the trimmed V and J ends, which lost 2 bases and 2 bases, there was a span of 10 bases. The germline V gene has CDR1 LNHDA and CDR2 SQIVND (reference sequence). The CDR3 is 14 amino acids. The CDR3 DNA reads as TGTGCCAGTAGTATACCAGGGGAAACCTACGAGCAGTACTTC. Its protein product is CASSIPGETYEQYF.

This clonotype was seen a handful of times. J is TRBJ1-6 and V is TRBV7-2; D gene uncertain. This CDR3 is 14 amino acids long. Germline CDR1 SGHTA, CDR2 FQGNSA. V shed 1 base and J shed 9 bases, with 10 bases lying between them. This chain's CDR3 is CASSLGRGSSPLHF. In DNA, the CDR3 is TGTGCCAGCAGCTTAGGACGGGGAAGTTCACCCCTCCACTTT.

Comments on this clonotype: It is likely a read error, because the conserved phenylalanine at the end of the CDR3 is missing. The limits of the CDR3 on the DNA are not certain, so only TCRdb's listed CDR3 is given. This chain uses TRBV7-8 with TRBJ2-7. Germline lookup yields CDR1 SGHVS and CDR2 FQNEAQ. The CDR3 length equals 8 residues, ends included. The CDR3 here is CASSLDLI.

In this sample, this clonotype turned up many times. The chain uses TRBV10-3 and TRBJ1-5; 7 bases agree with TRBD1. This CDR3 region has 15 residues. Germline lookup yields CDR1 ENHRY and CDR2 SYGVKD. Germline trimming cut 3 bases from V and 3 bases from J; bases unmatched to any gene: 5. The CDR3 region is CAISDLGQNNQPQHF. The CDR3 DNA sequence: TGTGCCATCAGTGATCTGGGACAGAACAATCAGCCCCAGCATTTT.

This clonotype was seen only a few times. The genes are TRBV29-1 and TRBJ2-7; a weak D match, TRBD2 (6 bases). Germline V gene data show CDR1 as SQVTM and CDR2 as ANQGSEA. Trimming took 6 bases from V and 2 from J, leaving 17 bases between them. This CDR3 region has 14 residues. CDR3 loop: CSVSPGTGTYEQYF. Written as DNA, the CDR3 is TGCAGCGTGAGCCCCGGGACTGGCACCTACGAGCAGTACTTC.

This chain links TRBV20-1 with TRBJ1-1; D perhaps matches TRBD1 (6 bases). There are 13 residues in the CDR3. V was trimmed by 1 base and J by 8 bases, leaving 14 bases between them. Germline CDR1 and CDR2: DFQATT and SNEGSKA (reference sequence). The DNA for the CDR3 is TGCAGTGCTAGAGGTCCGCCCGGGACAGAAGCTTTCTTT. Its protein is CSARGPPGTEAFF.

The chain carries TRBV7-6 and TRBJ2-5, with 8 nucleotides matching TRBD2. This CDR3 is 13 amino acids long. The germline gives CDR1 SGHVS, CDR2 FNYEAQ. V was clipped by 5 bases and J by 11 bases; unmatched bases: 10. The CDR3 coding sequence is TGTGCCAGCAGCCAAAGCGGGAGTAATGAGCAGTACTTC. It is translated as CASSQSGSNEQYF.

On this clonotype itself: A clone one base away is much larger, so this may be a read error. This chain connects TRBV12-3 or TRBV12-4 to TRBJ1-2, with a tentative D call TRBD1 (5 bases). V was cut by 2 bases and J by 1 base, with 8 bases left in between. The CDR3 consists of 14 residues. The CDR3, as DNA: TGTGCCAGCAGTTTACCTGGACATAACTATGGCTACACCTTC. Protein sequence: CASSLPGHNYGYTF.